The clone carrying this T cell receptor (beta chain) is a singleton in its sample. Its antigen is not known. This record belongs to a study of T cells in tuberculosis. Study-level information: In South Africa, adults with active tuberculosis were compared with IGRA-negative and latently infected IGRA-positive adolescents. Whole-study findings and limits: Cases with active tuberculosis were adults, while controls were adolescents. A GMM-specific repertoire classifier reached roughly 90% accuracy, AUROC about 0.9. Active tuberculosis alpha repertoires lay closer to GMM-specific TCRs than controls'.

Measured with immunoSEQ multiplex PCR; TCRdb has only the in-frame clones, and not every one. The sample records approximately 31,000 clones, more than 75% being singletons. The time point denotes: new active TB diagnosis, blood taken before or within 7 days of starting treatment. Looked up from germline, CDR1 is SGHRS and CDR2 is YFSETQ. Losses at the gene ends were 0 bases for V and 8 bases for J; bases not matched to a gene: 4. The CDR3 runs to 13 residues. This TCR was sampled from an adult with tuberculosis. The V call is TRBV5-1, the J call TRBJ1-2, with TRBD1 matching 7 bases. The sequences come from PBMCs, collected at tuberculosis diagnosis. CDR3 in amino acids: CASSLADRAGYTF. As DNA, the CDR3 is TGCGCCAGCAGCTTGGCCGACAGGGCAGGCTACACCTTC.